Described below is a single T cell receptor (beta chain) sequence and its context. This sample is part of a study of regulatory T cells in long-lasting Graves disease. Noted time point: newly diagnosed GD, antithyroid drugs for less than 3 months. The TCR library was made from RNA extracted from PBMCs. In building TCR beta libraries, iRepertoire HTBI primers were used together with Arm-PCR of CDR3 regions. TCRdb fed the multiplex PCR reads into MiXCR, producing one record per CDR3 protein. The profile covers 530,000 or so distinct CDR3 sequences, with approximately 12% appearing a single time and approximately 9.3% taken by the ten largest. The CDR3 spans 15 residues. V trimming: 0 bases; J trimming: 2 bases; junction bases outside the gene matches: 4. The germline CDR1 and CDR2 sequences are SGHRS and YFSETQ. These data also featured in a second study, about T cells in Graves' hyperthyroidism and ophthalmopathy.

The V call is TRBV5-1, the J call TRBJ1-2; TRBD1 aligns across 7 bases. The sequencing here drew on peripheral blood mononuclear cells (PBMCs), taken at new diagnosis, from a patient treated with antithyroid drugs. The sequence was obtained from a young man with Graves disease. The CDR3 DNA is TGCGCCAGCAGCTTGGAGACAGGGTTCAACTATGGCTACACCTTC. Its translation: CASSLETGFNYGYTF.